A selection of T cell receptor beta chains follows, all from one sample in a study of control samples from healthy donors and cancer patients. Repertoires were generated with immunoSEQ multiplex PCR, while TCRdb's copy carries only in-frame clones and drops some. This repertoire shows roughly 79,000 clones, more than 80% found once; its top ten account for about 14%. The specimen was blood. The source is a man between 45 and 60 years old in good health. Both conserved end residues are part of each CDR3. D genes are given only for firm matches. Expanded clones are given a class, and other clones once, few, many or no size at all.

.,TRBJ2-7,TRBV6-5,.,CASSYGVSGRSYEQYF,TGTGCCAGCAGTTACGGCGTAAGTGGACGCTCCTACGAGCAGTACTTC
.,TRBJ2-2,TRBV29-1,TRBD1,CSVEPQGDGTGELFF,TGCAGCGTTGAGCCACAGGGGGACGGCACCGGGGAGCTGTTTTTT
few,TRBJ1-1,TRBV5-8,TRBD1,CASKTGKDTEAFF,TGTGCCAGCAAGACAGGGAAGGACACTGAAGCTTTCTTT
.,TRBJ2-1,TRBV12-5,TRBD2,CASGLASTSGDEQFF,TGTGCTAGTGGTTTGGCCTCGACTAGCGGGGATGAGCAGTTCTTC
.,TRBJ1-2,TRBV9,.,CASGSGTSHGYTF,TGTGCCAGCGGTTCCGGGACCAGCCATGGCTACACCTTC
.,TRBJ2-7,TRBV3-1/TRBV3-2,TRBD2,CASSQDRGTSGISYEQYF,TGTGCCAGCAGCCAAGATCGGGGGACTAGCGGGATCTCCTACGAGCAGTACTTC
.,TRBJ2-7,TRBV6-6,.,CASGRESFEQYF,TGTGCCAGTGGCCGGGAAAGTTTCGAGCAGTACTTC
.,TRBJ1-5,TRBV5-1,.,CASSLEGVPGQPQHF,TGCGCCAGCAGCTTGGAGGGGGTCCCGGGGCAGCCCCAGCATTTT
.,TRBJ1-5,TRBV19,TRBD1,CASSIVRGRSNQPQHF,TGTGCCAGTAGTATTGTGAGGGGGCGTAGCAATCAGCCCCAGCATTTT
.,TRBJ2-2,TRBV4-3,.,CASSQDRSGTTGELFF,TGCGCCAGCAGCCAAGATAGGTCAGGGACCACCGGGGAGCTGTTTTTT
.,TRBJ2-3,TRBV29-1,TRBD2,CSAGGAGGPSDTQYF,TGCAGCGCGGGGGGAGCGGGAGGGCCCTCAGATACGCAGTATTTT
.,TRBJ2-2,TRBV7-2,TRBD1,CASSFQGAVDTGELFF,TGTGCCAGCAGCTTCCAGGGGGCAGTCGACACCGGGGAGCTGTTTTTT
.,TRBJ1-1,TRBV5-6,.,CASSRRGAAFF,TGTGCCAGCAGCCGACGGGGCGCAGCTTTCTTT
.,TRBJ1-1,TRBV27,.,CASSVDRVNTEAFF,TGTGCCAGCAGTGTCGACCGAGTGAACACTGAAGCTTTCTTT
.,TRBJ2-2,TRBV24-1,TRBD1,CATSDSPPGTGHSTGELFF,TGTGCCACCAGTGATTCCCCTCCCGGGACAGGCCACAGCACCGGGGAGCTGTTTTTT
.,TRBJ2-1,TRBV7-9,TRBD2,CASSPTSGNTDEQFF,TGTGCCAGCAGCCCCACTAGCGGGAACACTGATGAGCAGTTCTTC
.,TRBJ2-1,TRBV19,TRBD2,CASSIVAGEVPNEQFF,TGTGCCAGTAGTATAGTTGCGGGAGAGGTCCCCAATGAGCAGTTCTTC
.,TRBJ2-5,TRBV28,TRBD1,CASSLGRGHEETQYF,TGTGCCAGCAGTTTGGGCAGGGGGCATGAGGAGACCCAGTACTTC
once,TRBJ2-5,TRBV11-2,.,CASSIPPGHPWETQYF,TGTGCCAGCAGCATACCTCCGGGACACCCTTGGGAGACCCAGTACTTC
.,TRBJ2-2,TRBV3-1/TRBV3-2,.,CASSQPAPGELFF,TGTGCCAGCAGCCAACCCGCCCCCGGGGAGCTGTTTTTT
.,TRBJ1-2,TRBV6-5,.,CASSPGHQGYGYTF,TGTGCCAGCAGTCCTGGGCACCAGGGATACGGCTACACCTTC
.,TRBJ2-3,TRBV5-1,TRBD2,CASSARTSGTQYF,TGCGCCAGCAGCGCCCGGACTAGCGGTACGCAGTATTTT
.,TRBJ2-3,TRBV12-5,.,CASGLVYPGFTDTQYF,TGTGCTAGTGGTTTGGTATACCCAGGGTTCACAGATACGCAGTATTTT
.,TRBJ2-7,TRBV6-5,.,CASRETRGYEQYF,TGTGCCAGCAGGGAGACGAGGGGATACGAGCAGTACTTC
few,TRBJ1-5,TRBV4-3,.,CASSQHAGMGDQPQHF,TGCGCCAGCAGCCAACATGCGGGAATGGGGGATCAGCCCCAGCATTTT
.,TRBJ2-3,TRBV7-9,.,CASSLGPSDTQYF,TGTGCCAGCAGCCTCGGACCATCAGATACGCAGTATTTT
.,TRBJ2-1,TRBV9,TRBD2,CASSPGGRDNEQFF,TGTGCCAGCAGCCCGGGGGGTCGGGACAATGAGCAGTTCTTC
few,TRBJ1-6,TRBV5-6,.,CASSLWVGVGSPLHF,TGTGCCAGCAGCTTGTGGGTGGGGGTTGGTTCACCCCTCCACTTT
once,TRBJ2-5,TRBV10-3,.,CAIGGGGSETQYF,TGTGCCATCGGGGGCGGAGGGTCCGAGACCCAGTACTTC
few,TRBJ1-2,TRBV19,TRBD1,CASSMRQGVTGYTF,TGTGCCAGTAGTATGCGACAGGGCGTGACAGGCTACACCTTC
.,TRBJ2-1,TRBV24-1,TRBD2,CATSDPRLAGGNEQFF,TGTGCCACCAGTGATCCAAGACTAGCGGGAGGCAATGAGCAGTTCTTC
.,TRBJ2-1,TRBV10-3,.,CAISESPGAPYNEQFF,TGTGCCATCAGTGAGTCTCCAGGGGCACCCTACAATGAGCAGTTCTTC
.,TRBJ1-1,TRBV19,TRBD1,CASSPQGAGTEAFF,TGTGCCAGTAGTCCACAGGGGGCGGGGACTGAAGCTTTCTTT
once,TRBJ2-2,TRBV18,TRBD1,CASSDRGNTGELFF,TGTGCCAGCTCGGACAGGGGAAACACCGGGGAGCTGTTTTTT
.,TRBJ2-1,TRBV6-4,.,CASSLSSGTNNEQFF,TGTGCCAGCAGCTTGTCAAGCGGAACTAACAATGAGCAGTTCTTC
few,TRBJ2-2,TRBV6-5,.,CASNNRAGELFF,TGTGCCAGCAACAACAGAGCCGGGGAGCTGTTTTTT
.,TRBJ1-4,TRBV5-4,.,CASPRGGAPSEKLFF,TGTGCCAGCCCGAGAGGGGGGGCGCCTAGTGAAAAACTGTTTTTT
few,TRBJ2-3,TRBV6-5,TRBD1,CASRRQGARTDTQYF,TGTGCCAGCAGGCGACAGGGGGCGCGGACAGATACGCAGTATTTT
.,TRBJ1-1,TRBV24-1,TRBD1,CATSDPTGGKAFF,TGTGCCACCAGTGACCCGACAGGGGGCAAAGCTTTCTTT
.,TRBJ2-1,TRBV5-1,.,CASSFRQASSYNEQFF,TGCGCCAGCAGCTTCCGGCAGGCGAGCTCCTACAATGAGCAGTTCTTC
few,TRBJ2-7,TRBV24-1,.,CATSDLDSSYEQYF,TGTGCCACCAGTGATCTGGACAGCTCCTACGAGCAGTACTTC
.,TRBJ2-6,TRBV10-3,TRBD2,CAISERGGQGLAGPGGANVLTF,TGTGCCATCAGTGAGAGAGGGGGGCAGGGACTAGCGGGACCTGGTGGGGCCAACGTCCTGACTTTC
.,TRBJ2-1,TRBV12-3/TRBV12-4,TRBD2,CASSGGRAIEQFF,TGTGCCAGCAGTGGCGGGAGGGCCATTGAGCAGTTCTTC
.,TRBJ2-1,TRBV4-1,.,CASSQGPTSDHQFF,TGCGCCAGCAGCCAAGGGCCCACCTCCGACCACCAGTTCTTC
.,TRBJ1-1,TRBV29-1,.,CSVEGVGGNTEAFF,TGCAGCGTTGAAGGGGTCGGGGGGAACACTGAAGCTTTCTTT